The 17 T cell receptor beta chains below were found in one sample sequenced in a study of T cells in Graves' hyperthyroidism and ophthalmopathy. The source material, RNA transcripts, was used to amplify TCR beta CDR3 regions. A set of HTBI primers served as the primers for a first-round RT-PCR of the TCR CDR3. TCRdb re-analysed the multiplex PCR reads in MiXCR, keeping a single row per CDR3 protein. The sample comprises fewer than 350,000 distinct CDR3 sequences, about an eighth of which are singletons, and roughly 8.2% rests with the top ten. The sample comprised blood. The receptors derive from a woman between 35 and 50 years old with Graves' hyperthyroidism.

The rearrangement uses TRBV5-4 and TRBJ2-2; D not resolved. Trimming took off 4 bases at V and 4 bases at J, with 14 bases between the two ends. The length of the CDR3 is 15 residues. In germline, CDR1 is SGHNT, CDR2 YYREEE (reference sequence). As DNA, the CDR3 is TGTGCCAGCAGCCTCTCGGTCATGGGCACCGGGGAGCTGTTTTTT. It codes for CASSLSVMGTGELFF.

This clonotype was picked up one time. V is TRBV5-4 and J is TRBJ1-2; no definite D call. CDR1 is SGHNT, CDR2 YYREEE, per germline (reference sequence). This CDR3 has 15 residues. With 0 bases removed from V and 2 bases from J, the gap between germline ends came to 11 bases. The CDR3 loop is CASSLGVGQNYGYTF. CDR3 bases: TGTGCCAGCAGCTTGGGCGTTGGCCAGAACTATGGCTACACCTTC.

The chain has TRBV18 and TRBJ1-1, with D unresolved. Germline V gene sequence: CDR1 KGHSH, CDR2 LQKENI. Trimming shortened V by 3 bases and J by 1 base, and 9 bases separated the two germline ends. This CDR3 is 14 amino acids long. The CDR3 coding sequence is TGTGCCAGCTCACCGTTTAGGGAGAACACTGAAGCTTTCTTT. It encodes CASSPFRENTEAFF. Looking up the rest from reference TRBV18 and TRBJ1-1 gives the full variable domain: NAGVMQNPRHLVRRRGQEARLRCSPMKGHSHVYWYRQLPEEGLKFMVYLQKENIIDESGMPKERFSAEFPKEGPSILRIQQVVRGDSAAYFCASSPFRENTEAFFGQGTRLTVV.

This clonotype was seen repeatedly, ten times or more. The chain uses TRBV2 and TRBJ2-1; D is possibly TRBD1 or TRBD2 (5 bases each). The V and J ends lost 7 bases and 8 bases respectively, with 15 bases between them. Germline assignment: CDR1 SNHLY and CDR2 FYNNEI. CDR3 size: 13 residues. The CDR3: CASNRDLADEQFF. Here the CDR3 DNA reads TGTGCCAGCAACCGGGACCTTGCGGATGAGCAGTTCTTC.

The table lists this clonotype with many counts. This chain links TRBV6-5 with TRBJ2-2, with D hard to call. Germline CDR1 and CDR2: MNHEY and SVGAGI. CDR3 length: 13 residues. The V gene lost 3 bases and the J gene lost 6 bases, with 8 bases spanning the gap. This chain's CDR3 is CASSYGPAGELFF. CDR3 in DNA: TGTGCCAGCAGTTATGGGCCGGCCGGGGAGCTGTTTTTT.

In this sample, this clonotype turned up many times. V usage is TRBV6-1 and J usage is TRBJ2-5, with 11 bases aligning to TRBD2. Germline trimming cut 5 bases from V and 2 bases from J; bases unmatched to any gene: 4. The CDR3 extends over 15 amino acids. The germline V gene has CDR1 MNHNS and CDR2 SASEGT. The CDR3 nucleotides are TGTGCCAGCAGTTTCCGACTAGCGGGACAAGAGACCCAGTACTTC. It encodes CASSFRLAGQETQYF.

This clonotype occurred many times. This chain links TRBV7-2 with TRBJ2-1; no definite D call. The CDR3 runs to 14 residues. V shed 1 base and J shed 2 bases, with 6 bases lying between them. Germline-derived CDR1 and CDR2 are SGHTA and FQGNSA. The CDR3 is CASSLVSPYNEQFF. The DNA for the CDR3 is TGTGCCAGCAGCTTAGTGAGCCCCTACAATGAGCAGTTCTTC.

The table lists this clonotype with many counts. CDR3: CASTRTGTGNQPQHF. CDR3 DNA sequence: TGTGCCAGCACCAGGACAGGTACGGGCAATCAGCCCCAGCATTTT. The chain combines TRBV2 with TRBJ1-5; 7 bases are a match to TRBD1. The CDR3 contains 15 residues. V shed 7 bases, J shed 2 bases, and the junction held 8 bases outside the gene matches. Germline CDR1 reads SNHLY; CDR2 reads FYNNEI.

This clonotype has just a few counts. The chain combines TRBV9 with TRBJ1-3, with 7 bases lining up with TRBD1. The CDR3 loop spans 14 amino acids. The V gene end was trimmed by 6 bases and the J gene end by 3 bases; junction bases not matched to a gene: 6. Per germline, CDR1 SGDLS and CDR2 YYNGEE. The CDR3 region is CASTQGGSGNTIYF. The CDR3 region has the DNA TGTGCCAGCACCCAAGGGGGCAGTGGAAACACCATATATTTT. The full variable domain, completed using reference TRBV9 and TRBJ1-3, is DSGVTQTPKHLITATGQRVTLRCSPRSGDLSVYWYQQSLDQGLQFLIQYYNGEERAKGNILERFSAQQFPDLHSELNLSSLELGDSALYFCASTQGGSGNTIYFGEGSWLTVV.

For this clonotype: Just one base apart from a much larger clone, this may be a read error. J is TRBJ1-2 and V is TRBV2; 7 bases fit TRBD1. This CDR3 has 13 residues. CDR1 and CDR2 (germline): SNHLY, FYNNEI. J lost 8 bases, V lost 6 bases, and 9 bases had no gene match. Here the CDR3 reads CASSCGGDRGYTF. CDR3 DNA: TGTGCCAGCAGCTGCGGTGGGGACAGAGGCTACACCTTC.

This clonotype was detected many times. The gene calls are TRBV6-1 and TRBJ1-5; 9 nucleotides agree with TRBD1. Germline loops: CDR1 MNHNS, CDR2 SASEGT. J was trimmed by 6 bases and V by 6 bases; bases with no gene match: 9. The CDR3 contains 15 residues. Here the CDR3 reads CASSPGTGSSQPQHF. CDR3 nucleotide sequence: TGTGCCAGCAGCCCCGGGACAGGGTCAAGTCAGCCCCAGCATTTT.

There are many counts of this clonotype. DNA for the CDR3: TGTGCCAGCAGTTATCGCGCGGTGAGCTCCTACAATGAGCAGTTCTTC. Its translation: CASSYRAVSSYNEQFF. The chain recombines TRBV6-2 or TRBV6-3 with TRBJ2-1; D unresolved. The CDR3 has 16 residues. V was pared by 3 bases and J by 0 bases, with 12 bases between. CDR1 is MNHEY, CDR2 SVGEGT, per germline.

Ten or more counts support this clonotype. The chain uses TRBV12-3 or TRBV12-4 and TRBJ2-5; 8 positions match TRBD2. The CDR3 consists of 15 residues. Losses at the gene ends were 7 bases for V and 3 bases for J; bases not matched to a gene: 10. The CDR3 DNA sequence: TGTGCCAGCACTCCGGGACTAGGAGCGGAAGAGACCCAGTACTTC. Protein product: CASTPGLGAEETQYF.

Ten or more counts support this clonotype. The V gene is TRBV5-1, the J gene TRBJ2-7; a possible D gene is TRBD1 (6 bases). The germline CDR1 and CDR2 sequences are SGHRS and YFSETQ. Deletions cut 2 bases from V and 4 bases from J, with 13 bases between. The CDR3 totals 14 residues. The CDR3 nucleotides read TGCGCCAGCAGCTTAGATGGACAGCTTTACGAGCAGTACTTC. Residues: CASSLDGQLYEQYF.

In its sample, this clonotype was seen a few times. This rearrangement joins TRBV9 to TRBJ1-3; D perhaps matches TRBD1 (5 bases). In germline, CDR1 is SGDLS, CDR2 YYNGEE. This CDR3 is 18 amino acids long. The V end lost 0 bases, the J end lost 0 bases, and 16 bases lay between the germline ends. The CDR3 region has the DNA TGTGCCAGCAGCGTAGGAGGGGAGGTCGTCTACTCTGGAAACACCATATATTTT. Protein: CASSVGGEVVYSGNTIYF.

The J gene is TRBJ2-1, the V gene TRBV28, with TRBD2 matching 14 bases. The V segment lost 6 bases and the J segment 4 bases; nucleotides outside the gene matches: 8. Looked up from germline, CDR1 is MDHEN and CDR2 is SYDVKM. This CDR3 contains 17 residues. DNA of the CDR3: TGTGCCAGCAGCCGACTAGCGGGAGGGCCACGGTACAATGAGCAGTTCTTC. It encodes CASSRLAGGPRYNEQFF. The full variable domain, in which reference TRBV28 and TRBJ2-1 provide the parts outside the CDR3, is DVKVTQSSRYLVKRTGEKVFLECVQDMDHENMFWYRQDPGLGLRLIYFSYDVKMKEKGDIPEGYSVSREKKERFSLILESASTNQTSMYLCASSRLAGGPRYNEQFFGPGTRLTVL.

V is TRBV20-1 and J is TRBJ2-1; the match to TRBD2 covers 10 bases. CDR3 length: 17 amino acids. CDR1 is DFQATT and CDR2 is SNEGSKA in the germline V gene (reference sequence). Trimming removed 3 bases from V and 7 bases from J; junction bases left unmatched: 15. CDR3 region: CSARTSGPVIMLNEQFF. The CDR3 nucleotides are TGCAGTGCTAGGACTAGCGGGCCCGTTATTATGTTGAATGAGCAGTTCTTC.